One and the same sample provided the 14 T cell receptor beta chains below, sequenced in a study of blood T cell repertoires in COVID-19. Generated by immunoSEQ multiplex PCR, the TCRdb table keeps only in-frame clones and is missing some. This repertoire shows roughly 260,000 clones, more than 75% found once; its top ten account for around 9.1%. The sequencing sample was made of peripheral blood. The origin of the receptors is a man aged 40-49 years who had recovered from COVID-19.

For the CDR3, the DNA is TGTGCCAGCAGCACGGAACAGGGGGAATATTGGTATGGCTACACCTTC. Translated: CASSTEQGEYWYGYTF. The gene calls are TRBV5-4 and TRBJ1-2; 8 bases are shared with TRBD1. Germline CDR1 and CDR2: SGHNT and YYREEE (reference sequence). The CDR3 sequence is 16 residues long. V was pared by 4 bases and J by 5 bases, with 13 bases of the junction left unmatched.

The rearrangement links TRBV10-3 to TRBJ1-5; 7 bases line up with TRBD1. CDR1 is ENHRY and CDR2 is SYGVKD in the germline V gene. V lost 3 bases, J lost 7 bases, and 12 bases stayed unmatched. CDR3 size: 16 residues. As DNA, the CDR3 is TGTGCCATCAGTGAAAATAGGGGGCAGGGCGGACAGCCCCAGCATTTT. This encodes CAISENRGQGGQPQHF.

This chain's CDR3 is CASSITPREQYF. The DNA of the CDR3 is TGTGCCAGTAGTATTACCCCCCGGGAGCAGTACTTC. This chain joins TRBV19 and TRBJ2-7; D call uncertain. Trimming removed 3 bases from V and 7 bases from J, with 10 bases in between. CDR3 length: 12 amino acids. CDR1 and CDR2 from the germline V gene are LNHDA and SQIVND (reference sequence).

J is TRBJ1-5 and V is TRBV21-1; the D call of TRBD1 is as the table states it, not checked on the DNA. TRBV21-1 is assigned pseudogene status. CDR3 size: 14 residues. The CDR3 bases are TGTGCCAGCAGCAAACACAGACCCCATCAGCCCCAGCATTTT. This sequence encodes CASSKHRPHQPQHF.

This clone is labeled as medium-sized. The rearrangement links TRBV7-9 to TRBJ2-1, with a tentative D call TRBD2 (6 bases). CDR3 length: 13 amino acids. CDR1 and CDR2 from the germline V gene are SEHNR and FQNEAQ (reference sequence). Trimming removed 1 base from V and 9 bases from J, with 10 bases in between. The CDR3: CASSLEYGGEQFF. CDR3 nucleotides: TGTGCCAGCAGCTTAGAGTACGGGGGTGAGCAGTTCTTC.

This chain links TRBV7-2 with TRBJ2-7, with TRBD2 matching 8 bases. The germline CDR1 and CDR2 sequences are SGHTA and FQGNSA. Trimming took 3 bases from V and 2 from J; bases not matched to a gene: 9. This CDR3 has 16 amino acids. CDR3 DNA: TGTGCCAGCAGCTTCCCACGTAGCGGGGTTACCTACGAGCAGTACTTC. Protein: CASSFPRSGVTYEQYF.

This clone was recorded once. This sequence joins TRBV29-1 and TRBJ1-2; unclear D gene. V was pared by 3 bases and J by 4 bases, with 9 bases between. Per germline, CDR1 SQVTM and CDR2 ANQGSEA. CDR3 length: 12 residues. The CDR3: CSVDRRFYGYTF. The CDR3 nucleotides read TGCAGCGTTGATAGGCGGTTCTATGGCTACACCTTC.

This clone turned up a few times. Here the CDR3 reads CASSKVEGVKVLAESQETQYF. The CDR3 bases are TGTGCCAGCAGCAAAGTAGAAGGGGTGAAGGTGTTAGCGGAGAGTCAGGAGACCCAGTACTTC. The V call is TRBV21-1, the J call TRBJ2-5; no check of the table's D call, TRBD2, against the DNA was made. TRBV21-1 is a pseudogene. This CDR3 is 21 amino acids long.

The chain couples TRBV4-1 to TRBJ2-1; TRBD2 agrees at 8 bases. The germline V gene encodes CDR1 MGHRA and CDR2 YSYEKL. This CDR3 has 18 residues. With V trimmed by 0 bases and J by 8 bases, 15 bases remained unmatched. CDR3 in DNA: TGCGCCAGCAGCCAAGACCGAGGAGCGAGCGGGAGAACCGATGAGCAGTTCTTC. Its translation is CASSQDRGASGRTDEQFF.

The V gene is TRBV11-2, the J gene TRBJ2-1, with D perhaps TRBD2 (5 bases). From germline, CDR1 is SGHAT and CDR2 FQNNGV. There are 17 residues in the CDR3. The V and J ends lost 0 bases and 4 bases respectively, with 16 bases between them. The CDR3 spells CASSLDRPEDGYNEQFF. In DNA form, the CDR3 reads TGTGCCAGCAGCTTAGATCGTCCGGAGGATGGGTACAATGAGCAGTTCTTC.

The rearrangement uses TRBV6-5 and TRBJ2-5, with TRBD1 matching over 7 bases. The ends lost 6 bases at V and 4 bases at J; junction bases unmatched: 11. Per the germline V gene, CDR1 is MNHEY and CDR2 is SVGAGI. The length of the CDR3 is 15 residues. The CDR3 sequence: CASSSLTGISETQYF. The CDR3 DNA is TGTGCCAGCAGCTCTCTGACAGGGATTTCAGAGACCCAGTACTTC.

CDR3 nucleotide sequence: TGTGCCAGCAACCCGGGGGGCGCGGGCACTGAAGCTTTCTTT. This encodes CASNPGGAGTEAFF. The chain carries TRBV6-6 and TRBJ1-1; D may be TRBD1 (6 bases). Trimming shortened V by 7 bases and J by 4 bases, and 16 bases separated the two germline ends. The germline V gene has CDR1 MNHNY and CDR2 SVGAGI (reference sequence). The CDR3 extends over 14 amino acids.

The chain couples TRBV5-6 to TRBJ2-7, with TRBD2 matching over 7 bases. Germline V gene sequence: CDR1 SGHDT, CDR2 YYEEEE. V lost 4 bases and J lost 7; bases outside the gene matches: 11. The CDR3 extends over 14 amino acids. The DNA of the CDR3 is TGTGCCAGCAGCGACCGACCCCTCGGGGGGGAGCAGTACTTC. Encoded protein: CASSDRPLGGEQYF.

The V and J genes are TRBV9 and TRBJ1-1, with D possibly TRBD1 on 5 matching bases. The CDR3 spans 15 residues. Per germline, CDR1 SGDLS and CDR2 YYNGEE. Trimming removed 1 base at V and 1 base at J, with 11 bases between. The CDR3 bases are TGTGCCAGCAGCGTAACTCAGGGCCCGAACACTGAAGCTTTCTTT. It specifies CASSVTQGPNTEAFF.